This TCR beta chain was captured in a study of cytomegalovirus exposure and HLA in healthy donors. The CDR3 spans 14 residues. V lost 5 bases and J lost 8, with 16 bases in between. Germline values: CDR1 SGHNT, CDR2 YENEEA. Primers included in the PCR were 60 Vbeta and 13 Jbeta primers. The repertoire was sequenced with immunoSEQ multiplex PCR; TCRdb's copy has only in-frame clones and lacks some. Here the sample spans 150,000 or so clones, roughly 80% being singletons. The chain recombines TRBV11-3 with TRBJ2-1; the D is unclear. Sequences were obtained from PBMCs. The sequence came from a man in his forties or fifties in good health and CMV-seropositive. CDR3 bases: TGTGCCAGCAGCCCTTTTGATCGAGGCGATGAGCAGTTCTTC. Protein sequence: CASSPFDRGDEQFF.